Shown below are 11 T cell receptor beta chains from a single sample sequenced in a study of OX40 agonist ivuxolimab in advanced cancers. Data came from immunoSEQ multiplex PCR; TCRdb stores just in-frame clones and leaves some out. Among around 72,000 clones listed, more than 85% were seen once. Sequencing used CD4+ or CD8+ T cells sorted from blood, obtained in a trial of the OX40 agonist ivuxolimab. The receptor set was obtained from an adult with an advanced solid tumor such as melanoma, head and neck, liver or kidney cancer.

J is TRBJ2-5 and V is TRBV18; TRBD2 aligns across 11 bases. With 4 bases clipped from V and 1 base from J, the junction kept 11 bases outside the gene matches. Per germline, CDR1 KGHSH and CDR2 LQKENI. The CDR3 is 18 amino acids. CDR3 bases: TGTGCCAGCTCACTCCGCGCCGGGCTAGCGGGGGGCCAAGAGACCCAGTACTTC. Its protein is CASSLRAGLAGGQETQYF.

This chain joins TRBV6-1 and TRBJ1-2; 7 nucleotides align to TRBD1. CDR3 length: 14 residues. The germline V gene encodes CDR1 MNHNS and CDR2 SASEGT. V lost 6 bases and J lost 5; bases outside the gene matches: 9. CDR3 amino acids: CASRAGDSTYGYTF. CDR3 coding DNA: TGTGCCAGCAGGGCGGGGGACAGTACTTATGGCTACACCTTC.

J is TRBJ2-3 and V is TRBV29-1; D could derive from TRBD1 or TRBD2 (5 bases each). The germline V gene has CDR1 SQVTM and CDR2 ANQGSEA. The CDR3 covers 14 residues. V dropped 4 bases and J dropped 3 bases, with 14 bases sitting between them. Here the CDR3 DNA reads TGCAGCGTTGGGGGGTGGGGCGGTACAGATACGCAGTATTTT. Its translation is CSVGGWGGTDTQYF.

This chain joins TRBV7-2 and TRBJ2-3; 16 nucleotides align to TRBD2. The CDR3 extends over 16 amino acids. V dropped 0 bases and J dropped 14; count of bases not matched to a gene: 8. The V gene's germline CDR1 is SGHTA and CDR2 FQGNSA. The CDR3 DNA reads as TGTGCCAGCAGCTTAGCCTCCGGGACTAGCGGGAGGGCCGTGTATTTT. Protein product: CASSLASGTSGRAVYF.

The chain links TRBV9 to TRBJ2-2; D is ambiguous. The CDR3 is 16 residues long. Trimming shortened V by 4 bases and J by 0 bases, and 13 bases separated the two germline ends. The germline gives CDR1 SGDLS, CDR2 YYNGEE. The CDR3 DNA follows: TGTGCCAGCAGCACCGGACCGTCCCCGAACACCGGGGAGCTGTTTTTT. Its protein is CASSTGPSPNTGELFF.

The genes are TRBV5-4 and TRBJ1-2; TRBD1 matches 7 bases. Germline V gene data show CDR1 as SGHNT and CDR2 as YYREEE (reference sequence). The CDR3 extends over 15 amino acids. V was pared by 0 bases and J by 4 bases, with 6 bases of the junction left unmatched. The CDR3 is CASSLAGRGVYGYTF. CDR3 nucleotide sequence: TGTGCCAGCAGCTTGGCGGGCAGGGGGGTCTATGGCTACACCTTC.

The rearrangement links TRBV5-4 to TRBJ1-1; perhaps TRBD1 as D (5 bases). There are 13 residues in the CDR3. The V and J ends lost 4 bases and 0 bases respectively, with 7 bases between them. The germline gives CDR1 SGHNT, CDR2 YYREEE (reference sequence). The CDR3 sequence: CASSTTVNTEAFF. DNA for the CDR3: TGTGCCAGCAGCACGACAGTGAACACTGAAGCTTTCTTT.

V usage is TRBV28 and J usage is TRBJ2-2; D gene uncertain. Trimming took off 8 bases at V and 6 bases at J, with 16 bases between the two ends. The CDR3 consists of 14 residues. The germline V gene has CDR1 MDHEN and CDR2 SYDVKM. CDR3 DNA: TGTGCCAGCGAGCCCCAGACTCCCCCCGGGGAGCTGTTTTTT. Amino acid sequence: CASEPQTPPGELFF.

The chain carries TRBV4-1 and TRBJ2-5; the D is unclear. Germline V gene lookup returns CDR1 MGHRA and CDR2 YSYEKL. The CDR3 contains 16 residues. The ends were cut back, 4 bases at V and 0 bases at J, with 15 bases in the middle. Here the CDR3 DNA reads TGCGCCAGCAGCCCGACCCCCAGACCCTACCAAGAGACCCAGTACTTC. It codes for CASSPTPRPYQETQYF.

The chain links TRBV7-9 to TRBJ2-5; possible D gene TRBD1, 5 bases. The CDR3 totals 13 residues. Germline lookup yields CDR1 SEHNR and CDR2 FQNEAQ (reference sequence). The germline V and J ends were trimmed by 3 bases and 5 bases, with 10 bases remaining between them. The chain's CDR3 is CASSFVGAETQYF. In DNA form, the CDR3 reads TGTGCCAGCAGCTTTGTAGGGGCGGAGACCCAGTACTTC.

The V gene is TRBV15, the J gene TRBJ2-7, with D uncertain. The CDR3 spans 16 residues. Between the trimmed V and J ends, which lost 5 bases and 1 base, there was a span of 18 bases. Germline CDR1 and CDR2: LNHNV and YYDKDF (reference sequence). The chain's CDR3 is CATSPEARVKSYEQYF. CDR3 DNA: TGTGCCACCAGCCCCGAAGCGCGAGTGAAGTCCTACGAGCAGTACTTC.